The rows below give T cell receptor beta chains drawn from one sample of a study of beta chain features in type 1 diabetes. Clones were read by immunoSEQ multiplex PCR, and TCRdb kept only the in-frame ones, dropping some. There are some 290,000 clones in the sample; roughly a quarter occur only once, and 0.012% lies in the top ten. The sequenced material came from naive CD4+ T cells from blood. The source is a woman in her thirties with type 1 diabetes. The CDR3 runs from the conserved cysteine through the conserved F or W. Each record gives: clone size, V gene, CDR3 protein. Rows give clone size only sometimes, using once, few, many, or a class for an expanded clone.

abundance: .; v_gene: TRBV29-1; CDR3aa: CSVTRPGDTEAFF
abundance: .; v_gene: TRBV30; CDR3aa: CAWKGGGTDTQYF
abundance: .; v_gene: TRBV7-9; CDR3aa: CASSLVAGVDEQYF
abundance: .; v_gene: TRBV28; CDR3aa: CASSRRPGSRGETQYF
abundance: .; v_gene: TRBV9; CDR3aa: CASSVATRGDTEAFF
abundance: few; v_gene: TRBV29-1; CDR3aa: CSAIENYGYTF
abundance: .; v_gene: TRBV29-1; CDR3aa: CSVMTGANEKLFF
abundance: few; v_gene: TRBV10-3; CDR3aa: CAIRTGTSGIYEQYF
abundance: few; v_gene: TRBV2; CDR3aa: CASSPNRAGAEAFF
abundance: few; v_gene: TRBV18; CDR3aa: CASSPSSGRATWSTDTQYF
abundance: .; v_gene: TRBV5-1; CDR3aa: CASSLDRAANTEAFF
abundance: .; v_gene: TRBV2; CDR3aa: CASSEQGATDTQYF
abundance: .; v_gene: TRBV29-1; CDR3aa: CSVAPGQLTDTQYF